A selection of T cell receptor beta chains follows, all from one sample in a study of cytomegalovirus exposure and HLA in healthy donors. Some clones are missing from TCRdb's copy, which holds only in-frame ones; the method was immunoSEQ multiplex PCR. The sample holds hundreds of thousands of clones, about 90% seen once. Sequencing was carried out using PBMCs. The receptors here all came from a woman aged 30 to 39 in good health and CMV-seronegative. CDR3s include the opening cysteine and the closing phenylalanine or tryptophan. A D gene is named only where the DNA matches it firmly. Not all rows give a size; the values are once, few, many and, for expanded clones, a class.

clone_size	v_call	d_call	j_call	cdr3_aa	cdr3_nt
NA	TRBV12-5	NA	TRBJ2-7	CASGLYDTHYEQYF	TGTGCTAGTGGTTTGTATGACACTCACTACGAGCAGTACTTC
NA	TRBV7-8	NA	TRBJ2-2	CASSLAGPQGPGELFF	TGTGCCAGCAGCTTAGCGGGGCCTCAGGGGCCCGGGGAGCTGTTTTTT
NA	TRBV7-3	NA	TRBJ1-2	CASSLDGSPNYGYTF	TGTGCCAGCAGCTTAGACGGCAGCCCTAACTATGGCTACACCTTC
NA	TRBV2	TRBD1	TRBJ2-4	CASRARQGPNIQYF	TGTGCCAGCAGAGCGAGACAGGGGCCGAACATTCAGTACTTC
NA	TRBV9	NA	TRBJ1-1	CASSVGFGEEAFF	TGTGCCAGCAGCGTAGGGTTCGGAGAGGAAGCTTTCTTT
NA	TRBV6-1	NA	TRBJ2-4	CASSPRHEDIQYF	TGTGCCAGCAGCCCAAGACACGAGGACATTCAGTACTTC
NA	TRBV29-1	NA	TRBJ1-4	CSARGKTTNEKLFF	TGCAGCGCCCGCGGGAAAACAACTAATGAAAAACTGTTTTTT
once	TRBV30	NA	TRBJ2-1	CAWSVVDEQFF	TGTGCCTGGAGTGTTGTCGATGAGCAGTTCTTC
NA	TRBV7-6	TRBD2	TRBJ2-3	CASSSTSGIVDTQYF	TGTGCCAGCAGCTCGACTAGCGGTATTGTAGATACGCAGTATTTT
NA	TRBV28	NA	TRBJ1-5	CASTPVAGDNQPQHF	TGTGCCAGCACCCCGGTCGCGGGAGACAATCAGCCCCAGCATTTT
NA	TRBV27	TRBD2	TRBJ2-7	CASSLSSGYEQYF	TGTGCCAGCAGTCTGTCTAGCGGCTACGAGCAGTACTTC
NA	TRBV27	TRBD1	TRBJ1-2	CASSLAQQGSNYGYTF	TGTGCCAGCAGTTTAGCGCAACAGGGGTCGAACTATGGCTACACCTTC
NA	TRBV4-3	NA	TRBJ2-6	CASSQDWSGANVLTF	TGCGCCAGCAGCCAAGACTGGTCTGGGGCCAACGTCCTGACTTTC
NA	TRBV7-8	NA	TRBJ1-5	CASSSQVTNQPQHF	TGTGCCAGCAGCTCGCAGGTTACTAATCAGCCCCAGCATTTT
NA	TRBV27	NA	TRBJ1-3	CASSAQGFSGNTIYF	TGTGCCAGCAGTGCGCAGGGTTTCTCTGGAAACACCATATATTTT
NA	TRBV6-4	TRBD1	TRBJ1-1	CARQETGGADTEAFF	TGTGCCAGACAAGAAACAGGGGGCGCGGACACTGAAGCTTTCTTT